This TCR beta chain derives from a study of graft-versus-host responses after intestinal transplantation (dated by TCRdb to the early 2020s). Turning to the overall study: The transplants that recipients received were multivisceral, liver-intestinal, or isolated intestinal. After intestinal transplantation, graft-versus-host and host-versus-graft alloreactive T cell clones were followed in the graft, circulation and bone marrow using bulk TCR-beta CDR3 sequencing. Rather than going through the commercial service, samples from a few later patients were sequenced in-house on an Illumina MiSeq and processed with MiXCR. The cohort enrolled about two dozen intestinal transplant recipients, one of whom was a retransplant, and a few patients without pretransplant specimens were excluded. Every recipient was given anti-thymocyte globulin induction, then maintenance tacrolimus and steroids for around three years. Donor T cell macrochimerism was defined as a peak of at least 4% donor T cells among recipient peripheral blood mononuclear cells. To identify alloreactive clones, pre-transplant mixed lymphocyte reaction products were sequenced and compared with unstimulated pre-transplant donor and recipient T cells. Study-wide findings and limitations: GvH clones were detected in recipient bone marrow, and some appeared earlier in ileal mucosa or blood, consistent with an intestinal mucosal origin. Early after transplant, peak levels of circulating GvH clones were found to be associated with declines in HvG clones. The conclusions were limited by the relatively low number and heterogeneity of the intestinal transplant patients. In patients with donor T cell macrochimerism, the allografts had high GvH to HvG T cell clonal ratios.

Libraries were constructed by the immunoSEQ multiplex PCR assay. In most patients, genomic DNA was isolated using the Qiagen DNeasy Blood and Tissue Kit and sent frozen to Adaptive Biotechnologies for TCR sequencing. For most patients, high-throughput TCR-beta CDR3 sequencing of genomic DNA was performed by Adaptive Biotechnologies. The authors' pipeline ran thus. Adaptive's ImmunoSEQ software was the source of the TCR sequencing data for 18 patients, while a few other patients were processed with MiXCR and VDJtools. To correct CD4 versus CD8 sorting errors, any sequence found in both subsets at a frequency ratio below 5:1 was removed. CDR3 nucleotide sequences shared between donor and recipient were removed because the origin of such sequences could not be assigned. Alloreactive clones required at least 2-fold expansion over unstimulated cells and minimum CFSE-low frequency of 0.002% (template counts) or 0.001% (read counts). Clones were considered mappable if detected in sequenced pre-transplant spleen, lymph node, or MLR CFSE-low populations of the donor or recipient. The cumulative frequency of alloreactive clones was calculated as a percentage of all sequences, weighted by copy number. Here the immuneACCESS table is served through TCRdb, limited to in-frame sequences with V and J called. Missing clones are a known gap in these copies; in checked studies unresolved V genes cover under half, and the rest lacks a known reason. That table furnishes V, J and clone size, whereas the DNA furnished D and trimming. Across this sample there are around 87,000 clones, with around 90% seen only once. The top ten constitute around 0.36% of the sample.

Comment on this clone: It has no known antigen specificity. No per-base quality is available; no much larger clone lies one base away.

Spanning cysteine to phenylalanine, the CDR3 consists of 15 amino acids. This entry keeps only the CDR3 DNA: 45 bases, framed from base 1. The V and J ends are trimmed by 1 base and 3 bases, leaving 12 bases between them. The germline V gene yields LGHNA for CDR1 and YNFKEQ for CDR2. Per the publication, the time point label means: cells obtained before transplantation from donor or recipient. CD3+CD4+ and CD3+CD8+ populations were FACS-sorted from unstimulated pre-transplant donor and recipient cells taken from spleen or lymph nodes. This chain is built from TRBV4-2 and TRBJ1-1, with the D gene call left open. Source: unstimulated CD8+ T cells sorted from spleen or lymph node cells, taken before transplant. The TCR was taken from a human donor who was the organ donor for an intestinal transplant. The DNA sequence reads TGTGCCAGCAGCCAAGCTGCGGGGTTGTACACTGAAGCTTTCTTT. Its coded protein is CASSQAAGLYTEAFF.